One sample yielded the 3 T cell receptor beta chains listed below, sequenced in a study of T-cell memory formation after mild COVID-19. TCRdb re-called the 5' RACE reads through MiXCR, storing one row per CDR3 protein. The sample records 150,000 to 200,000 distinct CDR3 sequences, 30% to 35% being singletons. The sequenced sample consisted of PBMCs or a T cell subset sorted from them (not recorded which). The origin of the receptors is an adult woman who had mild COVID-19 (a few samples of this study predate the infection). Cell type and time point are not known.

The chain carries TRBV3-1 and TRBJ1-1, with 7 bases lining up with TRBD1. This CDR3 has 14 residues. In germline, CDR1 is LGHDT, CDR2 YNNKEL (reference sequence). After removal of 7 bases from V and 5 bases from J, the junction contained 10 bases not matched to a gene. As DNA, the CDR3 is TGTGCCAGCACCACGACAGGGATGGGGACTGAAGCTTTCTTT. Encoded protein: CASTTTGMGTEAFF.

The J gene is TRBJ2-3, the V gene TRBV20-1; D unclear. The CDR3 runs 14 residues. V was shortened by 5 bases and J by 0 bases, with 12 bases between the two germline ends. The germline V gene encodes CDR1 DFQATT and CDR2 SNEGSKA (reference sequence). The CDR3 bases are TGCAGTGCTGGTGATAAGGGCAGCACAGATACGCAGTATTTT. Protein: CSAGDKGSTDTQYF.

This clonotype was counted only a few times. J is TRBJ2-1 and V is TRBV20-1; 7 nucleotides line up with TRBD2. With V trimmed by 6 bases and J by 3 bases, 11 bases remained unmatched. The V gene's germline CDR1 is DFQATT and CDR2 SNEGSKA (reference sequence). The length of the CDR3 is 15 residues. CDR3 loop: CSAKPGTNIYNEQFF. The CDR3 nucleotides read TGCAGTGCAAAACCCGGGACTAATATCTACAATGAGCAGTTCTTC.